The present T cell receptor (beta chain) was sequenced within a study of T cells after yellow fever vaccination. Whole-study context: Preparing low-cell-number fractions relied on SMART-Seq v4 Ultra Low Input. Overall study results and limits: Contaminants from the bulk population, in the form of abundant clonotypes, could be found in FACS-sorted repertoires.

In regard to this clonotype: Its antigen is unidentified.

The germline V and J ends were trimmed by 2 bases and 4 bases, with 6 bases remaining between them. CDR1 is DFQATT and CDR2 is SNEGSKA in the germline V gene (reference sequence). The CDR3 is 12 residues long. As TCR cDNA was made by 5'RACE template switching, a universal primer site and UMIs were added. MiXCR was run by TCRdb on the 5' RACE reads, yielding one entry per CDR3 protein. The sample carries around 140,000 distinct CDR3 sequences, 6.6% recorded once. V gene TRBV20-1 combines with J gene TRBJ2-1; weak D call: TRBD1 (5 bases). This specimen consisted of CD4+ T cells sorted from PBMCs, obtained 10 days after the yellow fever booster vaccination. The sequence was obtained from a man younger than 45 who received the YFV17D yellow fever vaccine. DNA of the CDR3: TGCAGTGCTAGAAGGGGATACAATGAGCAGTTCTTC. This gives the protein CSARRGYNEQFF.